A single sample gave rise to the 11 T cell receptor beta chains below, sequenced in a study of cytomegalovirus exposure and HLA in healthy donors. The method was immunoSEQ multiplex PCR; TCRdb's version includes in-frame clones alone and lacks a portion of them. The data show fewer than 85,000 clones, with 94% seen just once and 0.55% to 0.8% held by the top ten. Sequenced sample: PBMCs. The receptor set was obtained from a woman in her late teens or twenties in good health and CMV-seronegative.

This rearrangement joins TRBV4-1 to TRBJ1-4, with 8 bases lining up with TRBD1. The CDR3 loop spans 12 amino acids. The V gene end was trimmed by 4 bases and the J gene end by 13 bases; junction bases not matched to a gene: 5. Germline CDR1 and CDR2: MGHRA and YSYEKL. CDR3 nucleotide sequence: TGCGCCAGCAGCCCTTACGGACAGGGACTGTTTTTT. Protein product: CASSPYGQGLFF.

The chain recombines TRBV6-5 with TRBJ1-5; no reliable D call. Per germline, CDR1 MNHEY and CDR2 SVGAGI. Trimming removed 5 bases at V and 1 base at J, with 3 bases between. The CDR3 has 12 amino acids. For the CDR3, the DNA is TGTGCCAGCAGTGAGAGCAATCAGCCCCAGCATTTT. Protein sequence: CASSESNQPQHF.

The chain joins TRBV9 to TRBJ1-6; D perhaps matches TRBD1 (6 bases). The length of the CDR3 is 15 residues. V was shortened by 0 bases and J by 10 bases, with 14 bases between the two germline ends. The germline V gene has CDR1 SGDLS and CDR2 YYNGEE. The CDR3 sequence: CASSVGQAGGSPLHF. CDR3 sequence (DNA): TGTGCCAGCAGCGTAGGACAGGCCGGCGGCTCACCCCTCCACTTT.

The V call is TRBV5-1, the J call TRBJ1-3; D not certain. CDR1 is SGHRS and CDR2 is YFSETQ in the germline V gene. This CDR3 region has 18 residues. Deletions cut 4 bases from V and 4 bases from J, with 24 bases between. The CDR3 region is CASSPTVRGVSAGNTIYF. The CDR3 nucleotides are TGCGCCAGCAGCCCGACCGTGCGAGGAGTATCAGCCGGAAACACCATATATTTT.

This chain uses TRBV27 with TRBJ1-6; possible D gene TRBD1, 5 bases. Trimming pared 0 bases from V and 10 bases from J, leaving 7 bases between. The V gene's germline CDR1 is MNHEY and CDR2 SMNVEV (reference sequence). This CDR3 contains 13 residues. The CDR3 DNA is TGTGCCAGCAGTTTATCGCAGGGATCACCCCTCCACTTT. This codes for CASSLSQGSPLHF.

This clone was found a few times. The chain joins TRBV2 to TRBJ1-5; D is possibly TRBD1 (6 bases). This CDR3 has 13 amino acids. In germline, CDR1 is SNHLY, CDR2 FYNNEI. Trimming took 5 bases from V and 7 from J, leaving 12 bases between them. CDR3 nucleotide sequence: TGTGCCAGCAGTTTGAGTCAGGGGCAGCCCCAGCATTTT. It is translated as CASSLSQGQPQHF.

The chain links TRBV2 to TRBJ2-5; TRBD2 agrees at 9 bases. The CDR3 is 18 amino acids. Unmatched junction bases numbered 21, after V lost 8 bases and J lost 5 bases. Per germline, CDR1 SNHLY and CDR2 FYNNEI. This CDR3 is CASPGGLAGNPPWETQYF. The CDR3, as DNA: TGTGCCAGCCCGGGTGGGCTAGCGGGGAACCCTCCGTGGGAGACCCAGTACTTC.

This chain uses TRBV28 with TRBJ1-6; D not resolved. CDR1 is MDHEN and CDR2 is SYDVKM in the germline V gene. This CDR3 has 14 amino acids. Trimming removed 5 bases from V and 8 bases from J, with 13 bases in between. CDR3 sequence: CASSPSHEYSPLHF. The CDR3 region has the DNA TGTGCCAGCAGTCCATCGCACGAGTATTCACCCCTCCACTTT.

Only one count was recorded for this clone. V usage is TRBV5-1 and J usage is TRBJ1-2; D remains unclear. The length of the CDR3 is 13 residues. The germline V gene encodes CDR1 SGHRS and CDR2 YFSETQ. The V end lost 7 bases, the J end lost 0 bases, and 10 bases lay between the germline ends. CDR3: CASRETPNYGYTF. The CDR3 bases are TGCGCCAGCCGTGAGACTCCTAACTATGGCTACACCTTC. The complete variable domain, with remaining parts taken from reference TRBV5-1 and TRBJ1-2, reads KAGVTQTPRYLIKTRGQQVTLSCSPISGHRSVSWYQQTPGQGLQFLFEYFSETQRNKGNFPGRFSGRQFSNSRSEMNVSTLELGDSALYLCASRETPNYGYTFGSGTRLTVV.

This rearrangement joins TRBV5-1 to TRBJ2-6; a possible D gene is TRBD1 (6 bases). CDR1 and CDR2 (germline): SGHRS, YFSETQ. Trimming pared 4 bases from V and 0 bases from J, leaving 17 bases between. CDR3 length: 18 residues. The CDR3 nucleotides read TGCGCCAGCAGCCCACAGGGTGGGATAGGCTCTGGGGCCAACGTCCTGACTTTC. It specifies CASSPQGGIGSGANVLTF.

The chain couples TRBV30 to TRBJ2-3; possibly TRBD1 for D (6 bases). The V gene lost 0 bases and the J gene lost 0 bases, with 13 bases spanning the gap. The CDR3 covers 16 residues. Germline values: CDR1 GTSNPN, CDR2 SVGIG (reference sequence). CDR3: CAWSVGGRPSTDTQYF. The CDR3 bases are TGTGCCTGGAGTGTAGGGGGTAGACCTAGCACAGATACGCAGTATTTT.